One and the same sample provided the 5 T cell receptor beta chains below, sequenced in a study of blood T cell repertoires in COVID-19. Sequencing used immunoSEQ multiplex PCR; TCRdb keeps in-frame clones, though not all of them. The table shows 350,000 to 450,000 clones, with more than 75% occurring only once. The sample consisted of peripheral blood. These receptors were collected from a woman aged 60 to 75 with COVID-19, enrolled during active disease.

The rearrangement joins TRBV19 to TRBJ2-7; 13 nucleotides agree with TRBD2. CDR1 is LNHDA, CDR2 SQIVND, per germline (reference sequence). V dropped 5 bases and J dropped 2; count of bases not matched to a gene: 9. The CDR3 sequence is 17 residues long. The CDR3 bases are TGTGCCAGTAGTTACCGACTAGCGGGGGGCCGCCCCTACGAGCAGTACTTC. Amino acids: CASSYRLAGGRPYEQYF. Drawing the rest from reference TRBV19 and TRBJ2-7, the complete variable domain is DGGITQSPKYLFRKEGQNVTLSCEQNLNHDAMYWYRQDPGQGLRLIYYSQIVNDFQKGDIAEGYSVSREKKESFPLTVTSAQKNPTAFYLCASSYRLAGGRPYEQYFGPGTRLTVT.

The chain employs TRBV12-2 and TRBJ2-3; the table's D gene call, TRBD1, was not cross checked with the DNA. TRBV12-2 is assigned pseudogene status. The CDR3 is 13 amino acids. As DNA, the CDR3 is TGTGCAAGTCGCTCGGACAGAGAAGATACGCAGTATTTT. Translating gives CASRSDREDTQYF.

The chain has TRBV7-3 and TRBJ2-1; 8 positions match TRBD2. Looked up from germline, CDR1 is SGHTA and CDR2 is FQGTGA. The CDR3 extends over 15 amino acids. Trimming cost V 1 base and J 7 bases; bases outside gene matches: 6. CDR3 bases: TGTGCCAGCAGCTTAAACCGGGGGGGTACAAATGAGCAGTTCTTC. Its translation is CASSLNRGGTNEQFF.

The chain employs TRBV6-5 and TRBJ1-1, with D possibly TRBD1 on 6 matching bases. This CDR3 comprises 14 residues. V lost 7 bases to trimming and J lost 6 bases, with 18 bases between them. Germline values: CDR1 MNHEY, CDR2 SVGAGI. This CDR3 is CASTSTGGIAEAFF. CDR3 DNA: TGTGCCAGCACCTCAACTGGGGGCATAGCTGAAGCTTTCTTT.

The chain is built from TRBV28 and TRBJ2-7, with 7 bases matching TRBD1. Germline assignment: CDR1 MDHEN and CDR2 SYDVKM. V lost 5 bases, J lost 6 bases, and 7 bases stayed unmatched. The CDR3 has 13 amino acids. The CDR3 DNA sequence: TGTGCCAGCAGTCAAGACAGGGCTGCCGAGCAGTACTTC. It specifies CASSQDRAAEQYF.